These 14 T cell receptor beta chains share one sample of origin, sequenced in a study of T cells in Graves' hyperthyroidism and ophthalmopathy. Amplified TCR beta CDR3 regions derived from RNA transcripts. HTBI primers drove first-round RT-PCR of the TCR CDR3. TCRdb processed the multiplex PCR reads anew with MiXCR; each CDR3 protein has one entry. The table includes around 600,000 distinct CDR3 sequences, 12% to 15% detected once. The sample was blood. The receptors originated from a woman under 30 with Graves' ophthalmopathy.

This clonotype came up many times. This rearrangement joins TRBV2 to TRBJ2-1; D may be TRBD2 (6 bases). CDR3 length: 16 amino acids. Germline CDR1 SNHLY, CDR2 FYNNEI. V was shortened by 2 bases and J by 5 bases, with 16 bases between the two germline ends. CDR3 region: CASSEIPGRPNNEQFF. As DNA, the CDR3 is TGTGCCAGCAGTGAAATCCCCGGGAGACCAAACAATGAGCAGTTCTTC.

This clonotype appeared many times. The rearrangement links TRBV12-3 or TRBV12-4 to TRBJ1-5; 7 bases agree with TRBD1. Trimming took 5 bases from V and 4 from J; bases not matched to a gene: 5. The CDR3 runs to 14 residues. The CDR3 sequence is CASSQQGQNQPQHF. The CDR3 region has the DNA TGTGCCAGCAGTCAACAGGGACAGAATCAGCCCCAGCATTTT.

The V call is TRBV5-1, the J call TRBJ2-2; D ambiguous. The V end lost 1 base, the J end lost 0 bases, and 4 bases lay between the germline ends. CDR1 and CDR2 from the germline V gene are SGHRS and YFSETQ. The CDR3 spans 14 residues. This chain's CDR3 is CASSLSPNTGELFF. In nucleotides, the CDR3 is TGCGCCAGCAGCTTGTCCCCGAACACCGGGGAGCTGTTTTTT.

This clonotype was detected a few times. This chain uses TRBV19 with TRBJ2-7; D may be TRBD1 (6 bases). The V and J ends lost 6 bases and 5 bases respectively, with 14 bases between them. The CDR3 spans 13 residues. Looked up from germline, CDR1 is LNHDA and CDR2 is SQIVND (reference sequence). CDR3 nucleotides: TGTGCCAGTAGCCCTCCCAGGGACAACGAGCAGTACTTC. Translation gives CASSPPRDNEQYF. Full variable domain (missing parts from reference TRBV19 and TRBJ2-7): DGGITQSPKYLFRKEGQNVTLSCEQNLNHDAMYWYRQDPGQGLRLIYYSQIVNDFQKGDIAEGYSVSREKKESFPLTVTSAQKNPTAFYLCASSPPRDNEQYFGPGTRLTVT.

This clonotype was counted at least ten times. The J gene is TRBJ2-3, the V gene TRBV7-3, with 8 positions matching TRBD2. V gave up 5 bases and J gave up 5 bases; unmatched junction bases: 12. Germline V lookup: CDR1 SGHTA, CDR2 FQGTGA. This CDR3 contains 16 residues. The CDR3 sequence is CASSTLPAGALDTQYF. The CDR3, as DNA: TGTGCCAGCAGCACCCTACCAGCGGGAGCTTTAGATACGCAGTATTTT.

This clonotype was observed a handful of times. The rearrangement uses TRBV6-1 and TRBJ2-7, with D uncertain. V lost 2 bases, J lost 1 base, and 12 bases lay in between. The CDR3 loop spans 15 amino acids. Germline V gene data show CDR1 as MNHNS and CDR2 as SASEGT. CDR3: CASSESGLVSYEQYF. The CDR3 coding sequence is TGTGCCAGCAGTGAATCCGGGCTGGTTTCCTACGAGCAGTACTTC.

The V gene is TRBV19, the J gene TRBJ1-1; D not certain. The CDR3 runs to 15 residues. Germline loops: CDR1 LNHDA, CDR2 SQIVND (reference sequence). V dropped 6 bases and J dropped 3 bases, with 17 bases sitting between them. CDR3 protein: CASRWALGSDTEAFF. In DNA form, the CDR3 reads TGTGCCAGTAGGTGGGCCCTGGGGTCTGACACTGAAGCTTTCTTT. Combining the CDR3 with reference TRBV19 and TRBJ1-1 gives the whole variable domain DGGITQSPKYLFRKEGQNVTLSCEQNLNHDAMYWYRQDPGQGLRLIYYSQIVNDFQKGDIAEGYSVSREKKESFPLTVTSAQKNPTAFYLCASRWALGSDTEAFFGQGTRLTVV.

This clonotype has at least ten counts. This rearrangement joins TRBV27 to TRBJ2-2, with D perhaps TRBD1 or TRBD2 (5 bases each). Germline CDR1 is MNHEY and CDR2 is SMNVEV (reference sequence). V gave up 6 bases and J gave up 6 bases, with 17 bases separating them. This CDR3 has 15 residues. CDR3 in amino acids: CASRTRDLLAGELFF. CDR3 in DNA: TGTGCCAGCAGAACCCGGGACCTCCTGGCCGGGGAGCTGTTTTTT.

This clonotype was observed a handful of times. This chain joins TRBV19 and TRBJ1-5; perhaps TRBD1 as D (6 bases). The CDR3 totals 15 residues. V was trimmed by 3 bases and J by 3 bases, leaving 12 bases between them. In germline, CDR1 is LNHDA, CDR2 SQIVND (reference sequence). CDR3 amino acids: CASSMAQGNNQPQHF. As DNA, the CDR3 is TGTGCCAGTAGTATGGCACAGGGCAACAATCAGCCCCAGCATTTT. Supplemented by reference TRBV19 and TRBJ1-5, the full variable domain reads DGGITQSPKYLFRKEGQNVTLSCEQNLNHDAMYWYRQDPGQGLRLIYYSQIVNDFQKGDIAEGYSVSREKKESFPLTVTSAQKNPTAFYLCASSMAQGNNQPQHFGDGTRLSIL.

This clonotype has at least ten counts. In nucleotides, the CDR3 is TGTGCCTGGAGTGTAAAAGGCACCTATGGCTACACCTTC. This translates into CAWSVKGTYGYTF. The chain is built from TRBV30 and TRBJ1-2; D not resolved. This CDR3 is 13 amino acids long. V was shortened by 0 bases and J by 4 bases, with 9 bases between the two germline ends. The germline V gene encodes CDR1 GTSNPN and CDR2 SVGIG (reference sequence).

There are many counts of this clonotype. This sequence joins TRBV13 and TRBJ2-4; 7 bases agree with TRBD1. The CDR3 covers 15 residues. The germline CDR1 and CDR2 sequences are PRHDT and FYEKMQ (reference sequence). V shed 5 bases, J shed 8 bases, and the junction held 12 bases outside the gene matches. The CDR3 protein is CASSPRQGGMDIQYF. CDR3 DNA: TGTGCCAGCAGCCCCCGACAGGGCGGAATGGACATTCAGTACTTC.

This clonotype was seen ten or more times. The chain carries TRBV2 and TRBJ1-3; no firm D call. The CDR3 consists of 16 residues. CDR1 is SNHLY, CDR2 FYNNEI, per germline. Trimming cost V 0 bases and J 0 bases, with 9 bases left between them. CDR3 in amino acids: CASSEAPVSSGNTIYF. The CDR3 DNA reads TGTGCCAGCAGTGAAGCCCCAGTAAGCTCTGGAAACACCATATATTTT. The whole variable domain, remainder taken from reference TRBV2 and TRBJ1-3, is EPEVTQTPSHQVTQMGQEVILRCVPISNHLYFYWYRQILGQKVEFLVSFYNNEISEKSEIFDDQFSVERPDGSNFTLKIRSTKLEDSAMYFCASSEAPVSSGNTIYFGEGSWLTVV.

This clonotype was seen a handful of times. Written as DNA, the CDR3 is TGTGCCAGCTCAACCGGACGGACTGAGCAGTACTTC. It translates to CASSTGRTEQYF. The chain combines TRBV18 with TRBJ2-7, with D maybe TRBD2 (5 bases). Germline V gene sequence: CDR1 KGHSH, CDR2 LQKENI. CDR3 length: 12 residues. Deletions cut 5 bases from V and 7 bases from J, with 12 bases between.

This clonotype was found many times. V usage is TRBV28 and J usage is TRBJ2-1; D unresolved. Germline loops: CDR1 MDHEN, CDR2 SYDVKM. The CDR3 runs to 16 residues. Deletions cut 6 bases from V and 1 base from J, with 16 bases between. The CDR3 reads CASRPIPERSYNEQFF. The CDR3 DNA reads TGTGCCAGCAGACCCATTCCCGAGCGATCCTACAATGAGCAGTTCTTC.